This T cell receptor beta chain is drawn from a study of cytotoxic CD8 clonotypes in ibrutinib-treated CLL. Looking at the study overall: Among responders, 24 were partial and 2 complete; after median roughly 65 months, about 15 stayed remitted and some twelve progressed.

Between the trimmed V and J ends, which lost 7 bases and 2 bases, there was a span of 13 bases. The germline gives CDR1 SGHNT, CDR2 YYREEE (reference sequence). The CDR3 runs 13 residues. The method was immunoSEQ multiplex PCR; TCRdb's version includes in-frame clones alone and lacks a portion of them. Of roughly 40,000 clones in the sample, 55% to 80% are singletons; the top ten hold roughly 7%. Concerning this clone: Its antigen is as yet unknown.

Notes on the study in general: Sustained-remission and progressing patients diverged in sampling times. Measured clonality at baseline was greater than in age-matched healthy donors and tracked with circulating CD8+ T-cell counts. Clonotypes that were public were uncommon, and they contracted or stayed stable on treatment.

This clonotype was sampled from a human donor with chronic lymphocytic leukemia. V and J are TRBV5-4 and TRBJ2-7; D might be TRBD1 or TRBD2, each matching 5 bases. The sequenced sample was PBMCs, obtained at disease progression, from a patient treated with ibrutinib. The CDR3 sequence: CASVGETPYEQYF. In nucleotides, the CDR3 is TGTGCCAGCGTGGGGGAAACTCCCTACGAGCAGTACTTC.